The subject of this entry is one T cell receptor beta chain. Assay: immunoSEQ multiplex PCR; the TCRdb copy retains only in-frame clones and omits some. Of around 30,000 clones listed, about 89% are singletons. The data are from a study of blood T cell repertoires in COVID-19. Sequencing input: peripheral blood. The receptor's source is a human donor in a cohort sampled during active COVID-19.

The CDR3 DNA reads TGTGCCAGCAGCCCATACCCGGGGGGCCAAGAGACCCAGTACTTC. It is translated as CASSPYPGGQETQYF. The V and J genes are TRBV7-9 and TRBJ2-5; 7 nucleotides align to TRBD2. Germline values: CDR1 SEHNR, CDR2 FQNEAQ (reference sequence). V lost 5 bases to trimming and J lost 1 base; unmatched junction nucleotides: 7. CDR3 length: 15 residues.